The 4 T cell receptor beta chains given below trace back to one sample, sequenced in a study of cytomegalovirus exposure and HLA in healthy donors. Primers included in the PCR were 60 Vbeta and 13 Jbeta primers. Measured with immunoSEQ multiplex PCR; TCRdb has only the in-frame clones, and not every one. The sample has about 140,000 clones; approximately 80% are singletons. Sequencing was carried out using PBMCs. These receptors were collected from a man in his forties or fifties in good health and CMV-seronegative.

The chain uses TRBV18 and TRBJ2-3; D may be TRBD2 (6 bases). Trimming took 3 bases from V and 9 from J, leaving 10 bases between them. Germline V gene data show CDR1 as KGHSH and CDR2 as LQKENI. This CDR3 region has 12 residues. CDR3 protein: CASSPTGRTQYF. For the CDR3, the DNA is TGTGCCAGCTCACCTACGGGGAGGACGCAGTATTTT. Based on the CDR3 plus reference TRBV18 and TRBJ2-3, the full variable domain is NAGVMQNPRHLVRRRGQEARLRCSPMKGHSHVYWYRQLPEEGLKFMVYLQKENIIDESGMPKERFSAEFPKEGPSILRIQQVVRGDSAAYFCASSPTGRTQYFGPGTRLTVL.

This chain uses TRBV9 with TRBJ2-2; 7 bases agree with TRBD2. The CDR3 sequence is 15 residues long. CDR1 and CDR2 from the germline V gene are SGDLS and YYNGEE. V dropped 0 bases and J dropped 7; count of bases not matched to a gene: 6. CDR3 protein: CASSVAGTNHGELFF. CDR3 in DNA: TGTGCCAGCAGCGTAGCTGGGACTAACCACGGGGAGCTGTTTTTT.

The chain is built from TRBV28 and TRBJ2-3; no firm D call. The CDR3 consists of 12 residues. Trimming removed 7 bases from V and 1 base from J, with 6 bases in between. Germline lookup yields CDR1 MDHEN and CDR2 SYDVKM. The CDR3 DNA follows: TGTGCCAGCACTCGGGGCACAGATACGCAGTATTTT. It is translated as CASTRGTDTQYF.

This chain uses TRBV7-2 with TRBJ2-7, with 8 nucleotides matching TRBD2. V lost 6 bases to trimming and J lost 4 bases; unmatched junction nucleotides: 11. Germline assignment: CDR1 SGHTA and CDR2 FQGNSA. This CDR3 region has 15 residues. This chain's CDR3 is CASRPTSGPVYEQYF. The DNA for the CDR3 is TGTGCCAGCAGACCAACTAGCGGACCGGTGTACGAGCAGTACTTC.